These 23 T cell receptor beta chains share one sample of origin, sequenced in a study of cytomegalovirus exposure and HLA in healthy donors. The PCR was carried out with 60 Vbeta primers and 13 Jbeta primers. Data came from immunoSEQ multiplex PCR; TCRdb stores just in-frame clones and leaves some out. Among just under 250,000 clones listed, about 80% were seen once. Sample: PBMCs. Every receptor here comes from a middle-aged woman in good health and CMV-seropositive.

In DNA form, the CDR3 reads TGCGCCAGCAGCGCCAACGGGGGGAGCTCCTACGAGCAGTACTTC. Residues: CASSANGGSSYEQYF. The chain couples TRBV5-1 to TRBJ2-7; TRBD2 matches 7 bases. Germline lookup yields CDR1 SGHRS and CDR2 YFSETQ. With 4 bases clipped from V and 0 bases from J, the junction kept 7 bases outside the gene matches. The length of the CDR3 is 15 residues.

The chain's CDR3 is CAWRVRTSTDTQYF. The CDR3 DNA sequence: TGTGCCTGGAGGGTCCGGACTAGCACAGATACGCAGTATTTT. The rearrangement uses TRBV30 and TRBJ2-3; possibly TRBD2 for D (5 bases). Trimming removed 3 bases from V and 0 bases from J, with 10 bases in between. The CDR3 covers 14 residues. Germline lookup yields CDR1 GTSNPN and CDR2 SVGIG (reference sequence).

The chain recombines TRBV6-1 with TRBJ2-7; D remains ambiguous. The germline V and J ends were trimmed by 4 bases and 4 bases, with 5 bases remaining between them. Germline V gene data show CDR1 as MNHNS and CDR2 as SASEGT. CDR3 length: 11 amino acids. The CDR3 coding sequence is TGTGCCAGCAGTGTCTTATACGAGCAGTACTTC. It specifies CASSVLYEQYF.

This chain uses TRBV11-2 with TRBJ2-5, with 8 bases identical to TRBD2. Germline-derived CDR1 and CDR2 are SGHAT and FQNNGV. The CDR3 totals 15 residues. Trimming at V came to 3 bases and at J to 1 base, leaving 4 bases not matched to a gene. The CDR3 nucleotides are TGTGCCAGCAGCTTCGCAGCGGGGGTCCAAGAGACCCAGTACTTC. Translating it yields CASSFAAGVQETQYF. Looking up the rest from reference TRBV11-2 and TRBJ2-5 gives the full variable domain: EAGVAQSPRYKIIEKRQSVAFWCNPISGHATLYWYQQILGQGPKLLIQFQNNGVVDDSQLPKDRFSAERLKGVDSTLKIQPAKLEDSAVYLCASSFAAGVQETQYFGPGTRLLVL.

The V and J genes are TRBV30 and TRBJ1-5; TRBD1 matches at 8 bases. CDR1 is GTSNPN, CDR2 SVGIG, per germline (reference sequence). Trimming removed 5 bases from V and 7 bases from J; junction bases left unmatched: 7. This CDR3 has 13 amino acids. For the CDR3, the DNA is TGTGCCTGGGCTGACAGGGGAGAGCAGCCCCAGCATTTT. Protein sequence: CAWADRGEQPQHF.

This chain joins TRBV4-2 and TRBJ1-6; the match to TRBD1 covers 7 bases. The CDR3 extends over 16 amino acids. Per the germline V gene, CDR1 is LGHNA and CDR2 is YNFKEQ. The V segment lost 0 bases and the J segment 8 bases; nucleotides outside the gene matches: 7. CDR3 residues: CASSQDNRGIHSPLHF. CDR3 sequence (DNA): TGTGCCAGCAGCCAAGATAACAGGGGAATCCATTCACCCCTCCACTTT.

As concerns this clone: One junction end does not reproduce the germline sequence, and a read error may be involved. The chain carries TRBV9 and TRBJ2-3; weak D call: TRBD2 (6 bases). CDR3 size: 13 residues. CDR1 and CDR2 (germline): SGDLS, YYNGEE. CDR3 sequence reads: CTSERASTDTQYF. Written as DNA, the CDR3 is TGCACCTCCGAGCGGGCAAGCACAGATACGCAGTATTTT.

Worth noting for this clone: One end of the junction does not line up with germline, which may come from a read error. The chain has TRBV7-9 and TRBJ2-7; the D gene is possibly TRBD2 (5 bases). This CDR3 contains 12 residues. CDR1 is SEHNR, CDR2 FQNEAQ, per germline (reference sequence). The CDR3 loop is CSSRPEGYEQYF. CDR3 nucleotide sequence: TGTTCCAGCAGGCCCGAGGGCTACGAGCAGTACTTC.

The V call is TRBV2, the J call TRBJ1-1; a possible D gene is TRBD1 (6 bases). The CDR3 consists of 12 residues. CDR1 is SNHLY and CDR2 is FYNNEI in the germline V gene. V shed 6 bases and J shed 4 bases, with 9 bases lying between them. CDR3 DNA: TGTGCCAGCAGGCGGGGGGCCACTGAAGCTTTCTTT. Translating gives CASRRGATEAFF.

This chain connects TRBV6-5 to TRBJ2-7, with TRBD1 identical over 7 bases. Germline CDR1 reads MNHEY; CDR2 reads SVGAGI. With V trimmed by 6 bases and J by 3 bases, 8 bases remained unmatched. This CDR3 contains 14 residues. CDR3 amino acids: CASSKDRAGYEQYF. In DNA, the CDR3 is TGTGCCAGCAGCAAAGACAGGGCAGGCTACGAGCAGTACTTC.

The chain combines TRBV9 with TRBJ2-2; D remains unclear. This CDR3 region has 16 residues. Trimming shortened V by 0 bases and J by 7 bases, and 16 bases separated the two germline ends. Germline CDR1 SGDLS, CDR2 YYNGEE. Written as DNA, the CDR3 is TGTGCCAGCAGCGTAGCTGGGCTTTTGGGTAGCGGGGAGCTGTTTTTT. It is translated as CASSVAGLLGSGELFF. Supplemented by reference TRBV9 and TRBJ2-2, the full variable domain reads DSGVTQTPKHLITATGQRVTLRCSPRSGDLSVYWYQQSLDQGLQFLIQYYNGEERAKGNILERFSAQQFPDLHSELNLSSLELGDSALYFCASSVAGLLGSGELFFGEGSRLTVL.

The J gene is TRBJ1-2, the V gene TRBV7-8, with D unresolved. The CDR3 consists of 13 residues. Germline CDR1 SGHVS, CDR2 FQNEAQ. The V and J ends lost 6 bases and 0 bases respectively, with 8 bases between them. CDR3 residues: CASRQNSNYGYTF. The CDR3 DNA sequence: TGTGCCAGCAGACAGAATTCTAACTATGGCTACACCTTC.

The chain employs TRBV5-1 and TRBJ1-1, with 11 bases fitting TRBD1. This CDR3 has 15 amino acids. Germline CDR1 SGHRS, CDR2 YFSETQ. The J segment lost 4 bases and the V segment lost 4 bases, leaving 6 bases of the junction unmatched. The CDR3 nucleotides are TGCGCCAGCAGCCTAGGGACAGGGGGATTCACTGAAGCTTTCTTT. Amino acids: CASSLGTGGFTEAFF.

The chain combines TRBV6-5 with TRBJ2-3, with a tentative D call TRBD1 (6 bases). Trimming stripped 0 bases from V and 0 bases from J, with 10 bases between. This CDR3 has 16 amino acids. Germline CDR1 is MNHEY and CDR2 is SVGAGI. CDR3 in DNA: TGTGCCAGCAGTTACTCGAGGGGGTTGAGCACAGATACGCAGTATTTT. Its protein product is CASSYSRGLSTDTQYF.

The chain carries TRBV5-8 and TRBJ1-1; possible D gene TRBD1, 6 bases. The CDR3 extends over 14 amino acids. CDR1 is SGHTS, CDR2 YDEGEE, per germline. Trimming removed 4 bases from V and 4 bases from J, with 14 bases in between. CDR3 region: CASSPGGGSTEAFF. The CDR3 nucleotides are TGTGCCAGCAGCCCGGGAGGGGGGAGCACTGAAGCTTTCTTT.

The chain has TRBV2 and TRBJ2-2, with D perhaps matching TRBD1 (5 bases). Germline CDR1 SNHLY, CDR2 FYNNEI. V was pared by 4 bases and J by 1 base, with 10 bases between. CDR3 length: 15 residues. The CDR3 protein is CASSGGGQNTGELFF. DNA for the CDR3: TGTGCCAGCAGTGGGGGCGGTCAGAACACCGGGGAGCTGTTTTTT. The variable domain in full, with the rest retrieved from reference TRBV2 and TRBJ2-2, is EPEVTQTPSHQVTQMGQEVILRCVPISNHLYFYWYRQILGQKVEFLVSFYNNEISEKSEIFDDQFSVERPDGSNFTLKIRSTKLEDSAMYFCASSGGGQNTGELFFGEGSRLTVL.

The J gene is TRBJ1-5, the V gene TRBV6-1; D is undetermined. Germline V gene data show CDR1 as MNHNS and CDR2 as SASEGT. Between the trimmed V and J ends, which lost 4 bases and 7 bases, there was a span of 11 bases. The CDR3 length is 13 residues. CDR3: CASSVSLEQPQHF. The CDR3 nucleotides are TGTGCCAGCAGTGTTAGCCTAGAGCAGCCCCAGCATTTT.

This sequence joins TRBV5-1 and TRBJ2-5, with 16 bases that match TRBD2. Germline assignment: CDR1 SGHRS and CDR2 YFSETQ. This CDR3 is 20 amino acids long. The ends lost 0 bases at V and 5 bases at J; junction bases unmatched: 13. The CDR3 loop reads CASSLAPSGTSGRAEETQYF. In DNA form, the CDR3 reads TGCGCCAGCAGCTTGGCTCCCTCCGGGACTAGCGGGAGGGCCGAGGAGACCCAGTACTTC.

The rearrangement uses TRBV30 and TRBJ2-1; D perhaps matches TRBD2 (6 bases). V lost 8 bases, J lost 9 bases, and 20 bases lay in between. The germline V gene has CDR1 GTSNPN and CDR2 SVGIG (reference sequence). CDR3 length: 13 residues. CDR3 nucleotides: TGTGCCGAAGCCTGGCGCGTCGGGGGTGAGCAGTTCTTC. This codes for CAEAWRVGGEQFF.

V and J are TRBV7-2 and TRBJ2-3; TRBD2 matches at 9 bases. V lost 5 bases, J lost 5 bases, and 11 bases stayed unmatched. The CDR3 has 16 amino acids. The V gene's germline CDR1 is SGHTA and CDR2 FQGNSA. CDR3 bases: TGTGCCAGCAGCGACGGGCGGGGGGGCCGGATAGATACGCAGTATTTT. Protein: CASSDGRGGRIDTQYF.

The chain combines TRBV6-6 with TRBJ2-1; D unclear. Trimming pared 1 base from V and 5 bases from J, leaving 3 bases between. Germline V gene sequence: CDR1 MNHNY, CDR2 SVGAGI (reference sequence). The length of the CDR3 is 12 residues. The CDR3 spells CASSYFDNEQFF. The CDR3 DNA reads as TGTGCCAGCAGTTACTTCGACAATGAGCAGTTCTTC.

This clone came up a few times. The chain is built from TRBV25-1 and TRBJ1-2; D is unclear. Germline CDR1 reads MGHDK; CDR2 reads SYGVNS. The V and J ends lost 4 bases and 0 bases respectively, with 15 bases between them. There are 16 residues in the CDR3. CDR3 bases: TGTGCCAGCAGTGCCCCAGTTATTCAATCTAACTATGGCTACACCTTC. As protein: CASSAPVIQSNYGYTF.

As to this clone: The CDR3 ends on some other residue instead of the conserved phenylalanine or tryptophan, so this is likely a read error. The chain employs TRBV5-6 and TRBJ1-1; D may be TRBD1 (5 bases). The germline CDR1 and CDR2 sequences are SGHDT and YYEEEE. This CDR3 spans 14 amino acids. V lost 4 bases and J 4 bases, leaving 14 bases between the germline ends. The CDR3 spells CASSRDFLITEAFS. DNA for the CDR3: TGTGCCAGCAGCCGGGACTTTCTAATCACTGAAGCTTTCTCT.